Detailed here is one T cell receptor (beta chain). What this receptor recognizes is not known. Per-base qualities were not stored, and no clone one base away is much larger. TCRbeta CDR3 regions were amplified from genomic DNA by means of the immunoSEQ Assay, a bias-controlled multiplex PCR. As for how the authors treated the data: Nucleated cell counts per sample were estimated from amplification of reference gene primers within the assay. To quantify the absolute abundance of each unique TCRbeta CDR3 rearrangement, sequence reads were collapsed and filtered. For each sample, productive Simpson clonality was calculated as the square root of Simpson's diversity index over productive rearrangements. TCRdb's version of the immuneACCESS table is confined to in-frame rearrangements and falls short of the full clone set. An unresolved V gene accounts for under half of the shortfall where checked; the remainder is of unknown origin. D and trimming were read from the DNA, whereas the V and J calls and clone size are those reported in that table. The sample contains roughly 220,000 clones, 65% to 85% of them found a single time. The biggest ten clones account for 2.3% of the sample.

Collaborating institutions collected whole blood in K2EDTA tubes following their own protocols. For TCRbeta analysis, collaborator samples were shipped as frozen whole blood, as isolated PBMCs, or as DNA extracted from either sample type. This record comes from a study of blood T cell repertoires in COVID-19 (dated by TCRdb to the early 2020s). For context, the study as a whole: Samples covering the acute and convalescent phases of COVID-19 were provided by collaborators in the United States, Italy and Spain. The material from the prospective study consisted of cDNA or gDNA derived from T cells, B-cell-depleted T cells, or PBMCs. Subjects who had been exposed to COVID-19, were actively infected with it, or had recovered from it provided the deeply sampled blood TCRbeta repertoires that made up the dataset. The repertoires were made available in a free public database intended to serve as a resource for research on the immune response to SARS-CoV-2. Samples came from the ongoing ImmuneRACE study (first 160 participants) plus 1,254 subjects from 6 global collaborators. Sample metadata almost always included a de-identified subject ID, COVID-19 status, age in years and sex. HLA class I and class II types, where available, came from metadata supplied by the sample provider rather than from assay-based typing.

The CDR3 covers 17 residues, taking in both the cysteine and the phenylalanine. This entry keeps only the CDR3 DNA: 51 bases, framed from base 1. The junction shows trimming of 5 bases on V and 5 bases on J, plus 24 bases between the germline ends. The CDR1 and CDR2 encoded by the germline V gene are SGHVS and FQNEAQ. Here is what the overall study found, with its caveats: Clinical and demographic metadata were provided uncurated, with the amount varying by source and participant.

Sequences were obtained from peripheral blood. This receptor chain uses TRBV7-8 and TRBJ2-5, and possibly TRBD2, on 6 matching bases. The receptor comes from an older woman with acute or convalescent COVID-19. The CDR3 region has the sequence CASSPHLAGTSGETQYF. The sequence in DNA is TGTGCCAGCAGCCCGCACTTGGCGGGGACCAGTGGGGAGACCCAGTACTTC.